These T cell receptor beta chains were read from a single sample in a study of molecular identifiers for immune sequencing clone quantification. MiXCR, applied by TCRdb to the PCR reads, yields one record per CDR3 protein. The sample lists 7,500 to 10,000 distinct CDR3 sequences, around 14% occurring once. The sample taken for sequencing was naive CD8+ T cells from blood, with Jurkat cell RNA spiked in. The source is a human donor in good health. Some libraries in this study had Jurkat cell RNA spiked in. Each CDR3 is given with its conserved first and last residue. The order of the fields is J gene, D gene, V gene, CDR3 protein. D genes are given only for firm matches.

>TRBJ2-5|TRBD2|TRBV20-1
CSARTSGSGETQYF
>TRBJ2-5|.|TRBV12-3/TRBV12-4
CASGPWETQYF
>TRBJ2-7|.|TRBV12-3/TRBV12-4
CASSPGTLEQHF
>TRBJ1-5|TRBD1|TRBV2
CASSETTGGFSQPQHF
>TRBJ2-7|.|TRBV29-1
CSVEGGRVYEQYF
>TRBJ2-1|.|TRBV4-1
CASSQIHNEQFF
>TRBJ1-4|.|TRBV7-9
CASSQGTRGEKLFF
>TRBJ2-3|TRBD2|TRBV4-3
CASSLSSGASDTQYF
>TRBJ2-7|.|TRBV10-3
CAIRETGTRSYEQYF
>TRBJ1-1|.|TRBV30
CAWSVEENTEAFF
>TRBJ2-1|.|TRBV27
CASCGTVDFYNEQFF
>TRBJ2-3|.|TRBV6-2/TRBV6-3
CASSYWGKNTDTQYF
>TRBJ1-1|.|TRBV4-1
CASSQQGLGTEAFF
>TRBJ1-1|.|TRBV4-3
CASSDSRNTEAFF
>TRBJ2-1|TRBD1|TRBV27
CASSPLRDSGLEQFF
>TRBJ2-5|TRBD1|TRBV4-2
CASSQEGTEETQYF
>TRBJ2-2|.|TRBV29-1
CSVTGSRSDTGELFF
>TRBJ2-4|.|TRBV19
CASSIGRMIQYF
>TRBJ2-7|TRBD1|TRBV4-1
CASSQGAQGLSYEQYF
>TRBJ2-2|.|TRBV3-1
CASSQGPSGTGELFF
>TRBJ1-1|.|TRBV27
CASSWGEGLEAFF
>TRBJ2-7|.|TRBV20-1
CSAKRGLQGSYEQYF
>TRBJ2-5|.|TRBV13
CASSFTRAGQETQYF
>TRBJ1-4|.|TRBV6-1
CASSGKGQTTNEKLFF
>TRBJ2-1|TRBD2|TRBV7-9
CASSLVAGDEQFF
>TRBJ1-5|.|TRBV4-2
CASSPKPQGNQPQHF
>TRBJ2-3|.|TRBV12-3/TRBV12-4
CASSPFSADTQYF
>TRBJ2-5|.|TRBV5-4
CASSARPGLQQETQYF
>TRBJ2-7|TRBD1|TRBV25-1
CASSVGTGAYEQYF
>TRBJ1-1|.|TRBV11-2
CASSWEGGANTEAHF
>TRBJ2-7|TRBD1|TRBV18
CASSPPDRPYEQYF
>TRBJ1-1|.|TRBV30
CAWSVRTDRAFF
>TRBJ1-1|.|TRBV7-2
CASSLEGGGTEAFF
>TRBJ2-2|.|TRBV20-1
CSASTGETGELFF
>TRBJ2-6|TRBD2|TRBV7-6
CASSLKLAGDSSGANVLTF
>TRBJ1-5|.|TRBV6-2/TRBV6-3
CASSYIAGHSPRFNQPQHF
>TRBJ2-7|.|TRBV25-1
CASSEPGGGSRQYF
>TRBJ2-7|.|TRBV28
CASSFSQGRYEQYF
>TRBJ1-1|TRBD1|TRBV2
CASSETGTGVGSNTEAFF
>TRBJ2-5|TRBD1|TRBV4-1
CASSPGQGEGTQYF
>TRBJ2-5|.|TRBV4-3
CASSQEQGQETQYF
>TRBJ2-1|.|TRBV9
CASSVAGGAFNEQFF
>TRBJ2-7|.|TRBV6-5
CASRTNTGLGYEQYF
>TRBJ2-5|TRBD1|TRBV2
CASSGGQGTETQYF